This passage covers 16 T cell receptor beta chains from one sample sequenced in a study of early T cells in non-severe SARS-CoV-2 infection. TCRdb called the 5' RACE reads again in MiXCR, with one record for every CDR3 protein. The table has about 56,000 distinct CDR3 sequences, roughly a tenth seen once. The sample comprised whole blood. These receptors all come from an adult who was a healthcare worker with PCR-confirmed SARS-CoV-2 infection or an uninfected control (not recorded which).

This clonotype was seen only a few times. The CDR3 region has the DNA TGTGCCAGCGGTATGCTGGCCCCTGACGGTACGCAGTATTTT. Protein: CASGMLAPDGTQYF. The chain is built from TRBV2 and TRBJ2-3; no reliable D call. The CDR3 has 14 residues. CDR1 and CDR2 (germline): SNHLY, FYNNEI. V lost 8 bases and J lost 8, with 20 bases in between.

The chain has TRBV9 and TRBJ2-5; D perhaps matches TRBD2 (5 bases). The CDR3 spans 13 residues. Trimming removed 4 bases at V and 5 bases at J, with 12 bases between. Per the germline V gene, CDR1 is SGDLS and CDR2 is YYNGEE. The CDR3 bases are TGTGCCAGCAGCTTTAGCAGAGGGGAGACCCAGTACTTC. It codes for CASSFSRGETQYF.

V and J are TRBV19 and TRBJ2-5; TRBD1 matches at 8 bases. This CDR3 contains 16 residues. The J segment lost 5 bases and the V segment lost 6 bases, leaving 14 bases of the junction unmatched. Germline V CDR1 and CDR2: LNHDA, SQIVND (reference sequence). CDR3 sequence: CASSRGTGDGSETQYF. In DNA, the CDR3 is TGTGCCAGTAGCCGCGGGACAGGCGATGGATCGGAGACCCAGTACTTC. The variable domain in full, completed from reference TRBV19 and TRBJ2-5, reads DGGITQSPKYLFRKEGQNVTLSCEQNLNHDAMYWYRQDPGQGLRLIYYSQIVNDFQKGDIAEGYSVSREKKESFPLTVTSAQKNPTAFYLCASSRGTGDGSETQYFGPGTRLLVL.

This clonotype has at least ten counts. The chain uses TRBV6-6 and TRBJ1-2, with D unclear. Trimming cost V 4 bases and J 0 bases, with 18 bases left between them. The length of the CDR3 is 17 residues. Germline CDR1 MNHNY, CDR2 SVGAGI (reference sequence). The CDR3 here is CASSFRQNTGANYGYTF. The CDR3 bases are TGTGCCAGCAGTTTCCGACAAAACACGGGAGCTAACTATGGCTACACCTTC.

This clonotype was recorded at least ten times. The V gene is TRBV11-2, the J gene TRBJ2-1, with TRBD2 matching 9 bases. The CDR3 totals 16 residues. CDR1 is SGHAT and CDR2 is FQNNGV in the germline V gene. The ends lost 5 bases at V and 0 bases at J; junction bases unmatched: 5. The CDR3 reads CASSPLAGDSYNEQFF. In nucleotides, the CDR3 is TGTGCCAGCAGCCCCTTAGCGGGGGACTCCTACAATGAGCAGTTCTTC.

In this sample, this clonotype turned up many times. The J gene is TRBJ1-1, the V gene TRBV6-2 or TRBV6-3; the D is unclear. CDR3 length: 16 amino acids. The germline CDR1 and CDR2 sequences are MNHEY and SVGEGT. V was cut by 6 bases and J by 1 base, with 18 bases left in between. The CDR3 region is CASRERLGVGNTEAFF. CDR3 in DNA: TGTGCCAGCAGGGAGAGGCTCGGTGTGGGGAACACTGAAGCTTTCTTT.

This clonotype has a count of ten or more. The chain uses TRBV6-5 and TRBJ2-1; D ambiguous. The V and J ends lost 0 bases and 5 bases respectively, with 17 bases between them. The CDR3 extends over 17 amino acids. From germline, CDR1 is MNHEY and CDR2 SVGAGI. The CDR3: CASSYSWLRLEDNEQFF. CDR3 DNA sequence: TGTGCCAGCAGTTACTCGTGGTTACGGCTAGAGGACAATGAGCAGTTCTTC.

This clonotype has at least ten counts. The chain combines TRBV29-1 with TRBJ1-1; a possible D gene is TRBD1 (6 bases). Trimming left V 2 bases short and J 3 bases short, with 13 bases between. The germline V gene encodes CDR1 SQVTM and CDR2 ANQGSEA. There are 14 residues in the CDR3. The CDR3 coding sequence is TGCAGCGTTGAATTTGGACAGATTCACACTGAAGCTTTCTTT. Translated, it gives CSVEFGQIHTEAFF.

The J gene is TRBJ2-2, the V gene TRBV11-1, with 16 nucleotides matching TRBD2. CDR1 SGHAT and CDR2 FQDESV come from the germline V gene (reference sequence). This CDR3 comprises 18 residues. The V and J ends lost 5 bases and 4 bases, in that order; junction bases with no gene match: 7. Here the CDR3 reads CASSLGLAGGPGTGELFF. In DNA, the CDR3 is TGTGCCAGCAGCCTGGGACTAGCGGGAGGGCCGGGCACCGGGGAGCTGTTTTTT.

This clonotype was detected ten times or more. The chain has TRBV6-6 and TRBJ2-7; 9 bases are a match to TRBD1. CDR3 length: 15 amino acids. Germline CDR1 and CDR2: MNHNY and SVGAGI (reference sequence). V was clipped by 5 bases and J by 3 bases; unmatched bases: 8. CDR3 in DNA: TGTGCCAGCAGTACTCTCGGGACAGGGATCTACGAGCAGTACTTC. Translating it yields CASSTLGTGIYEQYF.

The chain links TRBV6-5 to TRBJ2-5; a possible D gene is TRBD2 (5 bases). CDR3 length: 15 residues. Germline loops: CDR1 MNHEY, CDR2 SVGAGI. V gave up 5 bases and J gave up 3 bases, with 16 bases separating them. In DNA, the CDR3 is TGTGCCAGCAGTATATCCCTCGGGGTGGAAGAGACCCAGTACTTC. This codes for CASSISLGVEETQYF.

The sample holds many counts of this clonotype. This chain uses TRBV27 with TRBJ2-2; 11 bases are a match to TRBD1. V dropped 8 bases and J dropped 5; count of bases not matched to a gene: 1. There are 13 residues in the CDR3. Germline assignment: CDR1 MNHEY and CDR2 SMNVEV (reference sequence). This chain's CDR3 is CASGTGGTGELFF. The CDR3 bases are TGTGCCAGCGGGACAGGGGGAACCGGGGAGCTGTTTTTT.

This clonotype showed up many times. CDR3 in DNA: TGTGCCAGCTCACCCGCTAGCGGGAGGGCCGCAGATACGCAGTATTTT. Amino acid sequence: CASSPASGRAADTQYF. This chain connects TRBV18 to TRBJ2-3; 12 bases match TRBD2. Trimming at V came to 3 bases and at J to 4 bases, leaving 5 bases not matched to a gene. Germline V gene sequence: CDR1 KGHSH, CDR2 LQKENI. This CDR3 contains 16 residues.

The chain couples TRBV12-3 or TRBV12-4 to TRBJ2-7, with TRBD1 matching over 8 bases. Unmatched junction bases numbered 12, after V lost 6 bases and J lost 5 bases. The CDR3 consists of 15 residues. CDR3 sequence (DNA): TGTGCCAGCAGCCTTCAAACAGGGGGAAGGGACGAGCAGTACTTC. Amino acid sequence: CASSLQTGGRDEQYF.

The chain joins TRBV5-1 to TRBJ2-7; 12 bases agree with TRBD2. CDR3 size: 16 residues. Germline assignment: CDR1 SGHRS and CDR2 YFSETQ. J was trimmed by 2 bases and V by 3 bases; bases with no gene match: 6. CDR3 sequence: CASSSSSSGRAYEQYF. The CDR3 DNA sequence: TGCGCCAGCAGCTCCAGTTCTAGCGGGAGGGCCTACGAGCAGTACTTC.

This clonotype has at least ten counts. This chain connects TRBV10-3 to TRBJ2-5; D is perhaps TRBD1 (6 bases). V lost 7 bases to trimming and J lost 1 base, with 10 bases between them. CDR3 length: 13 amino acids. Germline CDR1 is ENHRY and CDR2 is SYGVKD. Here the CDR3 DNA reads TGTGCCATCACCAGGACAGTCCAAGAGACCCAGTACTTC. Translated, it gives CAITRTVQETQYF.